This T cell receptor (beta chain) was sequenced in a study of identical twins. TCRdb analysed the 5' RACE reads with MiXCR anew, one entry per CDR3 protein. This table holds approximately 1.8 million distinct CDR3 sequences, under 35% found once. V was clipped by 2 bases and J by 0 bases, with 11 bases between them. CDR3 length equals 15 residues. CDR1 is MGHRA and CDR2 is YSYEKL in the germline V gene. Sequences were obtained from cord blood. The chain combines TRBV4-1 with TRBJ2-7, with unresolved D. This clonotype was sampled from a newborn girl in good health. The CDR3 loop reads CASSQNLGNSYEQYF. DNA of the CDR3: TGCGCCAGCAGCCAAAATCTAGGGAACTCCTACGAGCAGTACTTC.